The entry below gives a single T cell receptor beta chain sequence along with its context. Original processing methods: Scientists estimated how many nucleated cells there were by amplifying reference gene primers. Clones were read by immunoSEQ multiplex PCR, and TCRdb kept only the in-frame ones, dropping some. Clonal size and the V and J genes are those of that table, whereas D and trimming came from the DNA. The profile shows about 210,000 clones, 83% of them singletons. This sample is drawn from a study of blood T cell repertoires in COVID-19. Study at large: Acute and convalescent COVID-19 specimens originated in the United States, Italy and Spain. PBMCs, B-cell-depleted T cells, or T cells provided the cDNA or gDNA that made up the material.

V gave up 9 bases and J gave up 4 bases, with 18 bases separating them. The CDR3 has 14 amino acids. Germline V lookup: CDR1 MNHEY, CDR2 SVGAGI. The receptor comes from a woman aged 40-49 years with active or convalescent COVID-19. The chain couples TRBV6-5 to TRBJ1-2; maybe TRBD1 (5 bases). The specimen was peripheral blood. The CDR3 nucleotides are TGTGCCAGTCAAGGGGTTAAGGCCTCCTATGGCTACACCTTC. Protein sequence: CASQGVKASYGYTF.